This T cell receptor beta chain originates from a study of T-cell memory formation after mild COVID-19. Turning to the study itself: Largely donor-specific TCR clusters were found.

TCRdb itself ran the 5' RACE reads through MiXCR, one entry per CDR3 protein. The table records 550,000 to 700,000 distinct CDR3 sequences, more than 15% of them present only once. A note on this clonotype: Antigen: not known.

Study-wide results and limits: Day 15 to 85 contracting clones showed balanced CD4/CD8; day 15 to 37 expanders favored CD4+.

This clonotype was sampled from an adult woman who had mild COVID-19 (a few samples of this study predate the infection). Cell type and time point are not known. Material for sequencing was PBMCs or a T cell subset sorted from them (not recorded which).

CDR3: CASSLRVAGGQYNEQFF. CDR3 bases: TGTGCCAGCAGCTTACGGGTAGCGGGAGGACAATACAATGAGCAGTTCTTC. V usage is TRBV11-3 and J usage is TRBJ2-1; 10 bases fit TRBD2. After removal of 2 bases from V and 4 bases from J, the junction contained 8 bases not matched to a gene. The germline V gene has CDR1 SGHNT and CDR2 YENEEA. The CDR3 extends over 17 amino acids.